This is a list of T cell receptor beta chains from one sample in a study of T cell responses to AZD1222 COVID-19 vaccine. Some clones are missing from TCRdb's copy, which holds only in-frame ones; the method was immunoSEQ multiplex PCR. The sample has approximately 150,000 clones; 85% to 90% are singletons. The sample in question was peripheral blood, obtained 28 days after the second dose of the MenACWY control vaccine. These receptors were obtained from an adult who received the MenACWY meningococcal vaccine as a control. The CDR3 runs from the conserved cysteine through the conserved F or W. D genes are given only for firm matches. Size tells how often a clone was seen (once, few, many) or the class of an expanded clone, and some rows leave it out.

clone size,J gene,D gene,V gene,CDR3 DNA,CDR3 protein
.,TRBJ1-5,TRBD1,TRBV28,TGTGCCAGCAGTTTAAGGACAGGGAAAGACCAGCCCCAGCATTTT,CASSLRTGKDQPQHF
.,TRBJ2-7,TRBD2,TRBV27,TGTGCCAGCATATCTAGCGGGAGGGCCTACGAGCAGTACTTC,CASISSGRAYEQYF
.,TRBJ2-7,.,TRBV12-3/TRBV12-4,TGTGCCAGCAGTTTTAGCTACGAGCAGTACTTC,CASSFSYEQYF
.,TRBJ1-1,TRBD1,TRBV18,TGTGCCAGCTCACGACAGGGAATGAACACTGAAGCTTTCTTT,CASSRQGMNTEAFF
once,TRBJ1-5,TRBD1,TRBV6-2/TRBV6-3,TGTGCCAGCGGTTACAGGGGGGAAAATCAGCCCCAGCATTTT,CASGYRGENQPQHF
.,TRBJ1-5,TRBD1,TRBV28,TGTGCCAGCATGAGGGGGCTAGAGCCCCAGCATTTT,CASMRGLEPQHF
.,TRBJ2-2,.,TRBV27,TGTGCCAGCAGCTTCCGGGACACCGGGGAGCTGTTTTTT,CASSFRDTGELFF
.,TRBJ1-3,.,TRBV28,TGTGCCAGCACTTCTAGGGGAAACACCATATATTTT,CASTSRGNTIYF
.,TRBJ2-5,.,TRBV9,TGTGCCAGCAGCGTAAGTTCGCGCGGTGAGACCCAGTACTTC,CASSVSSRGETQYF
.,TRBJ2-1,.,TRBV19,TGTGCCAGTAGTTCTTCCGGAATGGAAAGGGAGCAGTTCTTC,CASSSSGMEREQFF
.,TRBJ2-2,TRBD2,TRBV19,TGTGCCAGTAGTACCCGACTAGCAGCAAACACCGGGGAGCTGTTTTTT,CASSTRLAANTGELFF
.,TRBJ1-1,.,TRBV5-4,TGTGCCAGCAGCCCGGACTTGACGAACACTGAAGCTTTCTTT,CASSPDLTNTEAFF
.,TRBJ1-2,TRBD1,TRBV18,TGTGCCAGCTCACCTCCGGGACAGGGTTATGGCTACACCTTC,CASSPPGQGYGYTF
.,TRBJ1-2,TRBD1,TRBV11-2,TGTGCCAGCAGCCCGGACAGGGGAGACTATGGCTACACCTTC,CASSPDRGDYGYTF
.,TRBJ2-7,.,TRBV6-5,TGTGCCAGCAGTTCTGTAGCTTACGAGCAGTACTTC,CASSSVAYEQYF
.,TRBJ2-1,TRBD1,TRBV10-2,TGCGCCAGCAGTGAGTCGGGACAGGGTGTCAGGCAGTTCTTC,CASSESGQGVRQFF
.,TRBJ1-1,.,TRBV6-5,TGTGCCAGCAGAACAGGGAACACTGAAGCTTTCTTT,CASRTGNTEAFF
.,TRBJ2-7,.,TRBV5-6,TGTGCCAGCAGCGACAGGAGGTCGTACGAGCAGTACTTC,CASSDRRSYEQYF
once,TRBJ2-1,.,TRBV4-2,TGTGCCAGCAGCCAAGCCGGCAGATACAATGAGCAGTTCTTC,CASSQAGRYNEQFF
.,TRBJ2-5,TRBD2,TRBV18,TGTGCCAGCTCACGGGGACTACTCCAAGAGACCCAGTACTTC,CASSRGLLQETQYF
.,TRBJ1-2,TRBD1,TRBV27,TGTGCCAGCAGTTTAGGGACAGGGGGCTATGGCTACACCTTC,CASSLGTGGYGYTF
.,TRBJ1-4,.,TRBV30,TGTGCCTGGAGTGAACTGGGACAAGGGGGTGAAAAACTGTTTTTT,CAWSELGQGGEKLFF
.,TRBJ2-7,TRBD2,TRBV6-5,TGTGCCAGCAAACAAGCGGGAGGGAGATACGAGCAGTACTTC,CASKQAGGRYEQYF
.,TRBJ2-7,.,TRBV30,TGTGCCTGGAGTGTAGGAGCAAAATACGAGCAGTACTTC,CAWSVGAKYEQYF
.,TRBJ2-7,.,TRBV10-2,TGCGCCAGCAGTGAGTTTCACGGGCATACCTACGAGCAGTACTTC,CASSEFHGHTYEQYF
.,TRBJ2-1,.,TRBV6-2/TRBV6-3,TGTGCCAGCAGTTCGCGGGGCGCGGAAACTTACAATGAGCAGTTCTTC,CASSSRGAETYNEQFF
.,TRBJ1-5,.,TRBV4-1,TGCGCCAGCAGTCTTAGCAGGGAGAACAATCAGCCCCAGCATTTT,CASSLSRENNQPQHF
.,TRBJ2-1,.,TRBV24-1,TGTGCCACCAGTGAAGGGGGTGCTGAGCAGTTCTTC,CATSEGGAEQFF
.,TRBJ1-5,.,TRBV28,TGTGCCAGCAGTTCGACAGGCTATAGCAATCAGCCCCAGCATTTT,CASSSTGYSNQPQHF
.,TRBJ2-7,.,TRBV27,TGTGCCAGCAGTTTCGGGGGTGGCGAATACGAGCAGTACTTC,CASSFGGGEYEQYF
.,TRBJ1-5,.,TRBV6-2/TRBV6-3,TGTGCCAGCAGTTACACTAGCAATCAGCCCCAGCATTTT,CASSYTSNQPQHF
.,TRBJ2-3,.,TRBV29-1,TGCAGCGTGGATACCAGGTTAGCAGATACGCAGTATTTT,CSVDTRLADTQYF
once,TRBJ2-1,.,TRBV6-1,TGTGCCAGCAGTGATACTAGCTTGGTGCAGTTCTTC,CASSDTSLVQFF
.,TRBJ1-2,.,TRBV3-1/TRBV3-2,TGTGCCAGCAGCCAATCGGGGACCCCGACCTTGGGTGGCTACACCTTC,CASSQSGTPTLGGYTF
once,TRBJ1-1,TRBD1,TRBV9,TGTGCCAGCACCAGACAGGGGGCGAACACTGAAGCTTTCTTT,CASTRQGANTEAFF
.,TRBJ1-1,.,TRBV6-5,TGTGCCAGCAAAACCGGGGCCGGAGCTTTCTTT,CASKTGAGAFF
.,TRBJ2-3,TRBD2,TRBV12-5,TGTGCTAGTGGTCCCCCCAGCGTAGCGGGGAATACGCAGTATTTT,CASGPPSVAGNTQYF
once,TRBJ2-2,.,TRBV28,TGTGCCAGCAGTTTGATCGTTCGGGGGGAGCTGTTTTTT,CASSLIVRGELFF
.,TRBJ2-3,.,TRBV9,TGTGCCAGCAGCGCCCTTAGCGGAGTCCCCGCAGATACGCAGTATTTT,CASSALSGVPADTQYF
.,TRBJ2-4,.,TRBV5-1,TGCGCCAGCAGCTTGATCGTGGGCAGCGGAGTGGACATTCAGTACTTC,CASSLIVGSGVDIQYF
.,TRBJ1-2,TRBD1,TRBV30,TGTGCCTGGGGGACAGGGGGGTCGTATGGCTACACCTTC,CAWGTGGSYGYTF
.,TRBJ2-1,TRBD1,TRBV9,TGTGCCAGCAGCCTCCGGACAGGACCCAATGAGCAGTTCTTC,CASSLRTGPNEQFF